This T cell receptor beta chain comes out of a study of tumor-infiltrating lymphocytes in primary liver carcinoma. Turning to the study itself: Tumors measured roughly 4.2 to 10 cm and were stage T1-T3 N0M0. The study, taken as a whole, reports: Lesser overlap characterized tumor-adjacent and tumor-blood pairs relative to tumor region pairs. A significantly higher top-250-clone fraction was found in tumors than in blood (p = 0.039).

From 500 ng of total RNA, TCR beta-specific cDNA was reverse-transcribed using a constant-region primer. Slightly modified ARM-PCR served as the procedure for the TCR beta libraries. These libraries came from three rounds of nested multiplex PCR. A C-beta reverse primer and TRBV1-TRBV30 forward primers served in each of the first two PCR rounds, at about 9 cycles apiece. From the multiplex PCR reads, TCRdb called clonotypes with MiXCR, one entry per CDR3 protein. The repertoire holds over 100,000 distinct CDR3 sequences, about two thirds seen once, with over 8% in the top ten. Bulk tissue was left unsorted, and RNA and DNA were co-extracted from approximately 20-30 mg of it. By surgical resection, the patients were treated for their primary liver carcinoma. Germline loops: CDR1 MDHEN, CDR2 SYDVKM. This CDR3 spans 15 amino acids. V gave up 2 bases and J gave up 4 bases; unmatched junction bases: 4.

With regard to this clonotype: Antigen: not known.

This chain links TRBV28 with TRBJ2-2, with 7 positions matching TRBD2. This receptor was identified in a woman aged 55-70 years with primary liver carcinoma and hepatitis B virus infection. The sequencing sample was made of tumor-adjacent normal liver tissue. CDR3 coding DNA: TGTGCCAGCAGTTTAGGGGGGGGAGCCACCGGGGAGCTGTTTTTT. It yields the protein CASSLGGGATGELFF.